The 2 T cell receptor beta chains below come from one sample, sequenced in a study of post-analysis software for immune sequencing data. General study points: A handful of TRBV segments were significantly more frequent in patients than in controls. TRBV5-6, TRBV5-1 and TRBV20-1 were among these segments.

Carried by the TCR beta cDNA libraries were unique molecular identifiers. MiXCR, applied by TCRdb to the PCR reads, yields one record per CDR3 protein. The sample includes 750,000 to 950,000 distinct CDR3 sequences, about 53% of them seen just once. For these TCRs, the target antigens are not known. The sample was blood. The origin of the receptors is a girl aged 5-17 years with multiple sclerosis.

This sequence joins TRBV13 and TRBJ2-7, with D possibly being TRBD2 (6 bases). Germline assignment: CDR1 PRHDT and CDR2 FYEKMQ (reference sequence). V shed 5 bases and J shed 3 bases, with 17 bases lying between them. The CDR3 covers 15 residues. In DNA form, the CDR3 reads TGTGCCAGCAGCGACAGAGGGGCGGGATTCTACGAGCAGTACTTC. This sequence encodes CASSDRGAGFYEQYF.

The genes are TRBV3-1 and TRBJ1-2, with D perhaps matching TRBD1 (6 bases). CDR1 and CDR2 (germline): LGHDT, YNNKEL (reference sequence). The CDR3 consists of 15 residues. The V end was cut by 1 base, the J end by 4 bases, with 13 bases between. In nucleotides, the CDR3 is TGTGCCAGCAGCCAAGGGTTACAGGGAAGCTATGGCTACACCTTC. Its translation: CASSQGLQGSYGYTF. Combining the CDR3 with reference TRBV3-1 and TRBJ1-2 gives the whole variable domain DTAVSQTPKYLVTQMGNDKSIKCEQNLGHDTMYWYKQDSKKFLKIMFSYNNKELIINETVPNRFSPKSPDKAHLNLHINSLELGDSAVYFCASSQGLQGSYGYTFGSGTRLTVV.